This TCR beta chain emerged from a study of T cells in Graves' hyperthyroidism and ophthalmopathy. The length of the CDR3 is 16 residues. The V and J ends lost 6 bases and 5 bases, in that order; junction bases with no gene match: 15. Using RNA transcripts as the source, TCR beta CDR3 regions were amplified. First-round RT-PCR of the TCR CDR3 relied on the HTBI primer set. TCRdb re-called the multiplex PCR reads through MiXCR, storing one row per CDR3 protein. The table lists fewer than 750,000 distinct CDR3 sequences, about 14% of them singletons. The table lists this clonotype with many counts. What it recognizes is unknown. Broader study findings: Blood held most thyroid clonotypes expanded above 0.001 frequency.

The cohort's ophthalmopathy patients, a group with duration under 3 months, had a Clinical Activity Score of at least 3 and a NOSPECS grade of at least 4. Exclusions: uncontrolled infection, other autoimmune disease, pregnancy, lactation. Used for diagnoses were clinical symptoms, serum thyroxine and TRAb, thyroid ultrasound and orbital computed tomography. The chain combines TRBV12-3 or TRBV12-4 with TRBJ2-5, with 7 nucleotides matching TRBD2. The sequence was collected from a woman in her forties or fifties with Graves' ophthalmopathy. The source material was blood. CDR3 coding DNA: TGTGCCAGCAGCTCCAGTTGGGGGGGAGTAGGTGAGACCCAGTACTTC. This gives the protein CASSSSWGGVGETQYF.